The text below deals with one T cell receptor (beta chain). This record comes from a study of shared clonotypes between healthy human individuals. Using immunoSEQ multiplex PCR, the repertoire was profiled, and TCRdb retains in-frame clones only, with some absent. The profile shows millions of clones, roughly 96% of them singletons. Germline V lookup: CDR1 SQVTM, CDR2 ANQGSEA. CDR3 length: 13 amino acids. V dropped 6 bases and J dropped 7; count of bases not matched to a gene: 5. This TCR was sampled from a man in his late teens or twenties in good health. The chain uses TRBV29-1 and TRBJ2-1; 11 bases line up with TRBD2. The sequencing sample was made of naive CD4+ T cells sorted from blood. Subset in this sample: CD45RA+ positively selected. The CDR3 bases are TGCAGCGTGACCGGGACTAGCGGAAATGAGCAGTTCTTC. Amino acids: CSVTGTSGNEQFF.